This T cell receptor beta chain is from a study of cytomegalovirus exposure and HLA in healthy donors. For this clone: Different DNA sequences within this sample yield the same CDR3.

Germline V gene data show CDR1 as LGHNA and CDR2 as YSLEER. The CDR3 length is 13 residues. The germline V and J ends were trimmed by 0 bases and 1 base, with 3 bases remaining between them. The PCR made use of 60 Vbeta and 13 Jbeta primers. Method: immunoSEQ multiplex PCR; TCRdb's copy keeps in-frame clones and lacks some. This sample carries over 100,000 clones, 87% of them seen once, and the ten largest clones take about 5.5%. The sample taken for sequencing was PBMCs. The rearrangement links TRBV4-3 to TRBJ1-1; D unclear. The sequence came from a woman younger than 45 in good health and CMV-seronegative. The CDR3 is CASSQDRNTEAFF. The CDR3 DNA reads as TGCGCCAGCAGCCAAGATCGGAACACTGAAGCTTTCTTT.